Below are 22 T cell receptor beta chains sequenced from a single sample in a study of CD8 T cells in Susac syndrome. With random hexamers, 0.5 to 1 ug RNA was reverse transcribed. In TCRdb, the immunoSEQ multiplex PCR reads were re-called with MiXCR into one record per CDR3 protein. Of under 200,000 distinct CDR3 sequences listed, roughly 94% are singletons. Material for sequencing was CD4+ T cells from PBMCs. These TCRs come from a human donor with Susac syndrome.

V usage is TRBV19 and J usage is TRBJ2-3, with 8 bases that match TRBD1. Per germline, CDR1 LNHDA and CDR2 SQIVND (reference sequence). The CDR3 runs to 13 residues. The ends lost 9 bases at V and 1 base at J; junction bases unmatched: 3. The CDR3 DNA is TGTGCCAGCGGGACAGGTCGCACAGATACGCAGTATTTT. This encodes CASGTGRTDTQYF.

This rearrangement joins TRBV20-1 to TRBJ2-5; 8 bases match TRBD2. J lost 5 bases, V lost 0 bases, and 5 bases had no gene match. The germline gives CDR1 DFQATT, CDR2 SNEGSKA (reference sequence). CDR3 length: 14 residues. As DNA, the CDR3 is TGCAGTGCTAGAGATGTGGCTAGCGGGGAGACCCAGTACTTC. It is translated as CSARDVASGETQYF.

The chain employs TRBV11-1 and TRBJ1-1, with D unclear. V was pared by 1 base and J by 4 bases, with 10 bases between. The germline CDR1 and CDR2 sequences are SGHAT and FQDESV (reference sequence). The CDR3 runs to 14 residues. The chain's CDR3 is CASSLGAGFTEAFF. CDR3 bases: TGTGCCAGCAGCTTAGGGGCGGGCTTCACTGAAGCTTTCTTT.

The chain couples TRBV7-2 to TRBJ2-5, with TRBD2 matching over 13 bases. This CDR3 is 13 amino acids long. CDR1 is SGHTA and CDR2 is FQGNSA in the germline V gene. Trimming at V came to 8 bases and at J to 3 bases, leaving 0 bases not matched to a gene. CDR3 DNA: TGTGCCAGCGGACTAGCGGGGGAAGAGACCCAGTACTTC. This encodes CASGLAGEETQYF.

The chain recombines TRBV6-2 or TRBV6-3 with TRBJ2-5, with 9 bases matching TRBD2. Germline CDR1 and CDR2: MNHEY and SVGEGT. Losses at the gene ends were 6 bases for V and 5 bases for J; bases not matched to a gene: 4. The CDR3 is 13 amino acids. In DNA, the CDR3 is TGTGCCAGCAGGGGGACTAGCTTCGAGACCCAGTACTTC. This codes for CASRGTSFETQYF.

CDR3 loop: CASSPGSGVGQYF. The CDR3, as DNA: TGTGCCAGCAGCCCCGGGTCGGGCGTGGGTCAGTACTTC. The chain is built from TRBV11-2 and TRBJ2-4; D is ambiguous. V lost 5 bases and J 12 bases, leaving 17 bases between the germline ends. The CDR3 length is 13 residues. The germline V gene encodes CDR1 SGHAT and CDR2 FQNNGV. Looking up the rest from reference TRBV11-2 and TRBJ2-4 gives the full variable domain: EAGVAQSPRYKIIEKRQSVAFWCNPISGHATLYWYQQILGQGPKLLIQFQNNGVVDDSQLPKDRFSAERLKGVDSTLKIQPAKLEDSAVYLCASSPGSGVGQYFGAGTRLSVL.

V is TRBV9 and J is TRBJ2-2, with 8 bases matching TRBD2. Germline V lookup: CDR1 SGDLS, CDR2 YYNGEE. The V and J ends lost 4 bases and 2 bases, in that order; junction bases with no gene match: 4. The CDR3 length is 15 residues. CDR3 coding DNA: TGTGCCAGCAGCCAACTAGCGGACAACACCGGGGAGCTGTTTTTT. It is translated as CASSQLADNTGELFF.

This clonotype has only one observation. The chain recombines TRBV20-1 with TRBJ2-5; D gene unclear. The V end was cut by 1 base, the J end by 4 bases, with 13 bases between. Germline V gives CDR1 DFQATT, CDR2 SNEGSKA (reference sequence). CDR3 length: 14 amino acids. Here the CDR3 DNA reads TGCAGTGCTAGAGTTAGCCCCCTAAGAGAGACCCAGTACTTC. This sequence encodes CSARVSPLRETQYF.

The CDR3 here is CATSSSPGYNSPLHF. CDR3 in DNA: TGTGCCACCAGCAGCTCTCCGGGGTATAATTCACCCCTCCACTTT. This rearrangement joins TRBV15 to TRBJ1-6; D gene unclear. The CDR3 runs 15 residues. From germline, CDR1 is LNHNV and CDR2 YYDKDF (reference sequence). The V and J ends lost 3 bases and 4 bases respectively, with 10 bases between them.

The V gene is TRBV24-1, the J gene TRBJ1-5, with a possible D match to TRBD1 (6 bases). V lost 5 bases and J lost 4, with 11 bases in between. Germline values: CDR1 KGHDR, CDR2 SFDVKD. CDR3 length: 14 residues. The CDR3 DNA reads TGTGCCACCAGTGGTACAGGGTCTAATCAGCCCCAGCATTTT. The encoded protein is CATSGTGSNQPQHF.

This chain uses TRBV5-1 with TRBJ2-2; TRBD2 agrees at 8 bases. The germline V gene encodes CDR1 SGHRS and CDR2 YFSETQ. V was clipped by 2 bases and J by 5 bases; unmatched bases: 5. The CDR3 contains 15 residues. This CDR3 is CASSFIAGTTGELFF. The CDR3 coding sequence is TGCGCCAGCAGCTTTATAGCGGGGACTACCGGGGAGCTGTTTTTT. The variable domain in full, with the rest retrieved from reference TRBV5-1 and TRBJ2-2, is KAGVTQTPRYLIKTRGQQVTLSCSPISGHRSVSWYQQTPGQGLQFLFEYFSETQRNKGNFPGRFSGRQFSNSRSEMNVSTLELGDSALYLCASSFIAGTTGELFFGEGSRLTVL.

The V gene is TRBV29-1, the J gene TRBJ2-3; perhaps D is TRBD1 or TRBD2 (5 bases each). The CDR3 length is 14 residues. Trimming pared 8 bases from V and 0 bases from J, leaving 15 bases between. Germline loops: CDR1 SQVTM, CDR2 ANQGSEA. CDR3: CSHARGSSTDTQYF. In DNA form, the CDR3 reads TGCAGCCACGCGAGGGGAAGTAGCACAGATACGCAGTATTTT.

V gene TRBV12-3 or TRBV12-4 combines with J gene TRBJ1-2; D is ambiguous. The length of the CDR3 is 13 residues. Trimming stripped 3 bases from V and 4 bases from J, with 9 bases between. The CDR3 DNA reads TGTGCCAGCAGTTTCTGGGGTTCCTATGGCTACACCTTC. This gives the protein CASSFWGSYGYTF.

V gene TRBV5-4 combines with J gene TRBJ2-3, with TRBD2 matching 10 bases. The CDR3 runs 16 residues. V lost 1 base, J lost 2 bases, and 4 bases stayed unmatched. Germline values: CDR1 SGHNT, CDR2 YYREEE (reference sequence). The CDR3 reads CASSLLAGVYTDTQYF. In DNA, the CDR3 is TGTGCCAGCAGCTTGCTAGCGGGGGTCTACACAGATACGCAGTATTTT.

This clonotype was seen only once. The chain couples TRBV12-3 or TRBV12-4 to TRBJ1-6, with a possible D match to TRBD1 (6 bases). Trimming cost V 5 bases and J 13 bases, with 36 bases left between them. The CDR3 runs to 20 residues. This chain's CDR3 is CASSPTAWNQPGGDIDPLHF. The CDR3 nucleotides read TGTGCCAGCAGTCCGACGGCGTGGAACCAGCCGGGGGGGGACATCGATCCCCTCCACTTT.

V usage is TRBV7-2 and J usage is TRBJ1-6; possibly TRBD1 for D (5 bases). CDR1 SGHTA and CDR2 FQGNSA come from the germline V gene. This CDR3 is 13 amino acids long. V was clipped by 5 bases and J by 9 bases, with 11 bases between them. The CDR3 region is CASSPGIGSPLHF. CDR3 coding DNA: TGTGCCAGCAGCCCAGGGATTGGTTCACCCCTCCACTTT.

The chain uses TRBV20-1 and TRBJ1-2; TRBD1 matches 7 bases. This CDR3 is built from 12 residues. The V gene's germline CDR1 is DFQATT and CDR2 SNEGSKA (reference sequence). Trimming removed 5 bases from V and 8 bases from J; junction bases left unmatched: 8. In DNA form, the CDR3 reads TGCAGTGCTGGACCAGGGGGAGAGGGCTACACCTTC. Protein: CSAGPGGEGYTF.

The rearrangement uses TRBV5-1 and TRBJ1-6; 7 bases line up with TRBD1. Looked up from germline, CDR1 is SGHRS and CDR2 is YFSETQ. The CDR3 length is 15 residues. With V trimmed by 0 bases and J by 9 bases, 6 bases remained unmatched. In DNA form, the CDR3 reads TGCGCCAGCAGCTTGGAGGGACAGATGGGTTCACCCCTCCACTTT. This gives the protein CASSLEGQMGSPLHF. Full variable domain (remainder filled in from reference TRBV5-1 and TRBJ1-6): KAGVTQTPRYLIKTRGQQVTLSCSPISGHRSVSWYQQTPGQGLQFLFEYFSETQRNKGNFPGRFSGRQFSNSRSEMNVSTLELGDSALYLCASSLEGQMGSPLHFGNGTRLTVT.

V is TRBV6-6 and J is TRBJ2-5; TRBD1 might be the D (5 bases). Trimming took 6 bases from V and 0 from J, leaving 14 bases between them. CDR1 is MNHNY, CDR2 SVGAGI, per germline (reference sequence). There are 15 residues in the CDR3. CDR3 sequence (DNA): TGTGCCAGCAGAAGCGCCGACAGAAACCAAGAGACCCAGTACTTC. It yields the protein CASRSADRNQETQYF.

This chain connects TRBV5-1 to TRBJ2-5; TRBD1 matches at 7 bases. The trim removed 3 bases at V and 5 bases at J, leaving 7 bases unmatched. Germline values: CDR1 SGHRS, CDR2 YFSETQ. The CDR3 runs to 14 residues. The CDR3 is CASSSGGSGETQYF. The DNA of the CDR3 is TGCGCCAGCAGCTCAGGGGGATCGGGGGAGACCCAGTACTTC. The complete variable domain, with remaining parts taken from reference TRBV5-1 and TRBJ2-5, reads KAGVTQTPRYLIKTRGQQVTLSCSPISGHRSVSWYQQTPGQGLQFLFEYFSETQRNKGNFPGRFSGRQFSNSRSEMNVSTLELGDSALYLCASSSGGSGETQYFGPGTRLLVL.

The V call is TRBV5-4, the J call TRBJ2-1, with D uncertain. The germline CDR1 and CDR2 sequences are SGHNT and YYREEE (reference sequence). V was trimmed by 0 bases and J by 8 bases, leaving 15 bases between them. The CDR3 covers 15 residues. CDR3 in amino acids: CASSLDHLYGDEQFF. CDR3 in DNA: TGTGCCAGCAGCTTGGACCACCTCTATGGAGATGAGCAGTTCTTC.

This chain joins TRBV11-2 and TRBJ1-1, with D unresolved. V was clipped by 7 bases and J by 7 bases, with 13 bases between them. The CDR3 extends over 12 amino acids. Germline assignment: CDR1 SGHAT and CDR2 FQNNGV. CDR3 in amino acids: CASNHGSIEAFF. The DNA of the CDR3 is TGTGCCAGCAACCACGGGTCCATTGAAGCTTTCTTT.